This T cell receptor (beta chain) was profiled in a study of technical replicates of blood from several donors. The table came from immunoSEQ multiplex PCR; TCRdb's copy has only in-frame clones and leaves some out. The table records around 68,000 clones, 95% to 97% of them present only once. Between the trimmed V and J ends, which lost 3 bases and 6 bases, there was a span of 8 bases. CDR3 length equals 12 residues. Sequences were obtained from T cells isolated from PBMCs. The origin of this receptor is a human donor in good health. The chain recombines TRBV6-7 with TRBJ1-1; D gene ambiguous. TRBV6-7 is identified as an open reading frame with a role that is uncertain. Written as DNA, the CDR3 is TGTGCCAGCAGTTATTACTACTCTGAAGCTTTCTTT. Its translation: CASSYYYSEAFF.